The next 25 T cell receptor beta chains were all read from a single sample in a study of cytomegalovirus exposure and HLA in healthy donors. Vbeta (60) and Jbeta (13) primers were used in the PCR. Assay: immunoSEQ multiplex PCR; the TCRdb copy retains only in-frame clones and omits some. The sample includes about 150,000 clones, more than 9.5% of them seen just once. Sequencing input: PBMCs. Source of these receptors: a man aged 50-60 years in good health and CMV-seronegative.

This clone has only one observation. This chain links TRBV4-1 with TRBJ2-3; D possibly corresponds to TRBD2 (5 bases). V lost 1 base, J lost 4 bases, and 15 bases lay in between. The CDR3 is 16 residues long. From germline, CDR1 is MGHRA and CDR2 YSYEKL. Here the CDR3 DNA reads TGCGCCAGCAGCCAAGTCGGGGTTGGCACCCCAGATACGCAGTATTTT. Translation: CASSQVGVGTPDTQYF.

This clone was counted between two and nine times. V is TRBV9 and J is TRBJ2-5, with D maybe TRBD1 (5 bases). Trimming stripped 2 bases from V and 5 bases from J, with 7 bases between. Germline-derived CDR1 and CDR2 are SGDLS and YYNGEE. The CDR3 is made up of 12 amino acids. The CDR3 here is CASSVTEETQYF. In DNA, the CDR3 is TGTGCCAGCAGCGTGACAGAGGAGACCCAGTACTTC.

This clone was detected a few times. The chain carries TRBV19 and TRBJ1-1; 9 bases line up with TRBD1. This CDR3 region has 16 residues. Germline V gene lookup returns CDR1 LNHDA and CDR2 SQIVND (reference sequence). Trimming took 2 bases from V and 5 from J; bases not matched to a gene: 9. CDR3 in amino acids: CASSIRGQGRKTEAFF. CDR3 nucleotide sequence: TGTGCCAGTAGTATACGTGGACAGGGGAGGAAGACTGAAGCTTTCTTT.

In nucleotides, the CDR3 is TGCGCCAGCAGCTCGGAGTCTAGCACAGATACGCAGTATTTT. This codes for CASSSESSTDTQYF. The J gene is TRBJ2-3, the V gene TRBV5-1; D uncertain. This CDR3 contains 14 residues. In germline, CDR1 is SGHRS, CDR2 YFSETQ. V lost 3 bases, J lost 0 bases, and 8 bases lay in between.

The CDR3 DNA follows: TGCGCCAGCAGCTTGTTTATTCCGGGAGCAAACAGTGAGCAGTTCTTC. This gives the protein CASSLFIPGANSEQFF. This sequence joins TRBV5-1 and TRBJ2-1, with D maybe TRBD2 (6 bases). Germline assignment: CDR1 SGHRS and CDR2 YFSETQ. This CDR3 has 16 residues. Trimming took off 1 base at V and 9 bases at J, with 20 bases between the two ends.

This rearrangement joins TRBV10-1 to TRBJ1-2, with 9 bases identical to TRBD1. The V gene's germline CDR1 is WNHNN and CDR2 SYGVQD (reference sequence). This CDR3 has 17 amino acids. J lost 13 bases, V lost 3 bases, and 21 bases had no gene match. The CDR3 spells CASSDGDREPVAGGGTF. The DNA for the CDR3 is TGCGCCAGCAGTGATGGGGACAGGGAACCGGTAGCTGGTGGCGGCACCTTC.

This chain joins TRBV7-2 and TRBJ2-5, with TRBD2 identical over 8 bases. This CDR3 is built from 14 residues. CDR1 is SGHTA, CDR2 FQGNSA, per germline. J lost 3 bases, V lost 7 bases, and 7 bases had no gene match. The DNA of the CDR3 is TGTGCCAGCACCCCGGGGGGGTGGGAAGAGACCCAGTACTTC. Protein: CASTPGGWEETQYF.

This clone was observed a few times. V usage is TRBV5-1 and J usage is TRBJ2-5, with 7 bases fitting TRBD2. V lost 0 bases and J lost 1; bases outside the gene matches: 9. From germline, CDR1 is SGHRS and CDR2 YFSETQ. The CDR3 is made up of 17 amino acids. Here the CDR3 DNA reads TGCGCCAGCAGCTTGGGGGTGGGGAGGGCGTCCCAAGAGACCCAGTACTTC. Its translation is CASSLGVGRASQETQYF.

This clone came up once. J is TRBJ1-5 and V is TRBV6-5; D not certain. Germline CDR1 is MNHEY and CDR2 is SVGAGI. Trimming cost V 6 bases and J 3 bases, with 15 bases left between them. The length of the CDR3 is 15 residues. The CDR3 coding sequence is TGTGCCAGCAGCCCTGCGAACCTTGACAATCAGCCCCAGCATTTT. It specifies CASSPANLDNQPQHF.

There are a few counts of this clone. The V gene is TRBV6-1, the J gene TRBJ1-2; D is ambiguous. This CDR3 is 14 amino acids long. Germline CDR1 and CDR2: MNHNS and SASEGT. The ends were cut back, 1 base at V and 8 bases at J, with 14 bases in the middle. Here the CDR3 DNA reads TGTGCCAGCAGTGAAGGGGTGGGAGGCTACGGCTACACCTTC. Its protein product is CASSEGVGGYGYTF.

This clone was seen a single time. This sample also contains other DNA sequences that code for the same CDR3. The V and J genes are TRBV6-1 and TRBJ2-5; D is undetermined. This CDR3 is built from 12 residues. Trimming stripped 5 bases from V and 5 bases from J, with 9 bases between. CDR1 is MNHNS and CDR2 is SASEGT in the germline V gene. The CDR3 is CASSPRSETQYF. As DNA, the CDR3 is TGTGCCAGCAGTCCCCGTAGCGAGACCCAGTACTTC.

The chain recombines TRBV6-5 with TRBJ2-3; tentatively, D is TRBD1 (6 bases). Germline values: CDR1 MNHEY, CDR2 SVGAGI. Trimming stripped 6 bases from V and 0 bases from J, with 7 bases between. This CDR3 comprises 13 residues. Here the CDR3 DNA reads TGTGCCAGCAGCCAGGGGAGCACAGATACGCAGTATTTT. It yields the protein CASSQGSTDTQYF.

CDR3 in DNA: TGTGCCAGTACTCCGGGACAGGGCCCCTACGAGCAGTACTTC. The encoded protein is CASTPGQGPYEQYF. V is TRBV19 and J is TRBJ2-7, with 9 bases matching TRBD1. J gave up 2 bases and V 7 bases, and 6 bases lay outside the gene matches. The CDR3 totals 14 residues. Germline V gives CDR1 LNHDA, CDR2 SQIVND (reference sequence). The variable domain in full, with the rest retrieved from reference TRBV19 and TRBJ2-7, is DGGITQSPKYLFRKEGQNVTLSCEQNLNHDAMYWYRQDPGQGLRLIYYSQIVNDFQKGDIAEGYSVSREKKESFPLTVTSAQKNPTAFYLCASTPGQGPYEQYFGPGTRLTVT.

This clone was detected only a few times. CDR3 region: CASSLGTVDLEQYF. The CDR3 DNA reads as TGTGCCAGCAGCTTGGGGACAGTTGACCTCGAGCAGTACTTC. V is TRBV5-6 and J is TRBJ2-7; D may be TRBD1 (6 bases). V lost 0 bases to trimming and J lost 6 bases, with 13 bases between them. Germline V gene data show CDR1 as SGHDT and CDR2 as YYEEEE. The CDR3 spans 14 residues.

The chain joins TRBV6-4 to TRBJ2-2, with TRBD2 matching over 8 bases. V trimming: 8 bases; J trimming: 3 bases; junction bases outside the gene matches: 14. The V gene's germline CDR1 is MRHNA and CDR2 SNTAGT. This CDR3 has 17 residues. The CDR3 is CASAPAGTSGDTGELFF. CDR3 nucleotides: TGTGCCAGCGCCCCTGCGGGCACTAGCGGAGACACCGGGGAGCTGTTTTTT.

This sequence joins TRBV6-5 and TRBJ1-3; unclear D gene. Germline V lookup: CDR1 MNHEY, CDR2 SVGAGI. This CDR3 has 11 amino acids. V was cut by 6 bases and J by 7 bases, with 7 bases left in between. CDR3 loop: CASRAANTIYF. The DNA for the CDR3 is TGTGCCAGCAGGGCAGCGAACACCATATATTTT.

The chain joins TRBV28 to TRBJ1-5; D not certain. V was clipped by 6 bases and J by 4 bases, with 22 bases between them. Germline V CDR1 and CDR2: MDHEN, SYDVKM. CDR3 length: 17 amino acids. The DNA of the CDR3 is TGTGCCAGCAGGTTTCCCCTAAAGGGAGCGCAAAATCAGCCCCAGCATTTT. This translates into CASRFPLKGAQNQPQHF.

Only a few counts were recorded for this clone. V usage is TRBV7-8 and J usage is TRBJ2-3; 8 nucleotides match TRBD2. Germline V gene lookup returns CDR1 SGHVS and CDR2 FQNEAQ. The CDR3 loop spans 17 amino acids. Unmatched junction bases numbered 14, after V lost 3 bases and J lost 6 bases. The DNA for the CDR3 is TGTGCCAGCAGCTTTGCCCGGACTAGCCGGAGTCGGGATACGCAGTATTTT. Translating gives CASSFARTSRSRDTQYF.

The chain joins TRBV2 to TRBJ2-3, with D unresolved. The ends were cut back, 1 base at V and 2 bases at J, with 10 bases in the middle. The germline V gene has CDR1 SNHLY and CDR2 FYNNEI. This CDR3 is 15 amino acids long. The CDR3 coding sequence is TGTGCCAGCAGTGAAGAAAATCTCTCCACAGATACGCAGTATTTT. It yields the protein CASSEENLSTDTQYF.

Note on this clone: Other DNA sequences in the same sample also yield this CDR3. The genes are TRBV9 and TRBJ2-3; 10 bases line up with TRBD2. In germline, CDR1 is SGDLS, CDR2 YYNGEE. The CDR3 sequence is 15 residues long. Trimming removed 2 bases from V and 9 bases from J; junction bases left unmatched: 9. The CDR3 loop is CASSVRLAGEGTQYF. DNA of the CDR3: TGTGCCAGCAGCGTTCGGCTAGCGGGGGAAGGGACGCAGTATTTT. The full variable domain, its missing parts supplied by reference TRBV9 and TRBJ2-3, is DSGVTQTPKHLITATGQRVTLRCSPRSGDLSVYWYQQSLDQGLQFLIQYYNGEERAKGNILERFSAQQFPDLHSELNLSSLELGDSALYFCASSVRLAGEGTQYFGPGTRLTVL.

J is TRBJ2-5 and V is TRBV6-1; maybe TRBD2 (6 bases). The CDR3 consists of 13 residues. V shed 7 bases and J shed 7 bases, with 16 bases lying between them. In germline, CDR1 is MNHNS, CDR2 SASEGT. CDR3 sequence (DNA): TGTGCCAGCACCCTTGATGGGGGAGGGACCCAGTACTTC. Translated: CASTLDGGGTQYF.

The sample holds a few counts of this clone. This chain links TRBV6-1 with TRBJ2-7; TRBD2 might be the D (6 bases). Germline V lookup: CDR1 MNHNS, CDR2 SASEGT. V shed 4 bases and J shed 2 bases, with 15 bases lying between them. The CDR3 totals 15 residues. CDR3 sequence (DNA): TGTGCCAGCAGTGTCGGGGCGGCGGGGACCTACGAGCAGTACTTC. Amino acid sequence: CASSVGAAGTYEQYF.

This clone has more than one count but fewer than ten. In nucleotides, the CDR3 is TGTGCCAGCATGGGGCCGGGGGGCAATCAGCCCCAGCATTTT. Translated: CASMGPGGNQPQHF. The V gene is TRBV6-1, the J gene TRBJ1-5, with D maybe TRBD1 (5 bases). The germline V and J ends were trimmed by 7 bases and 2 bases, with 12 bases remaining between them. CDR1 is MNHNS, CDR2 SASEGT, per germline. This CDR3 has 14 residues.

J is TRBJ2-3 and V is TRBV5-4; D remains unclear. CDR3 length: 14 amino acids. V was pared by 3 bases and J by 7 bases, with 15 bases between. CDR1 is SGHNT and CDR2 is YYREEE in the germline V gene (reference sequence). The CDR3 loop reads CASSSVLPPNTQYF. DNA for the CDR3: TGTGCCAGCAGCTCGGTCCTCCCTCCAAATACGCAGTATTTT.

The rearrangement links TRBV18 to TRBJ1-2; 10 bases fit TRBD1. The length of the CDR3 is 15 residues. The germline V gene encodes CDR1 KGHSH and CDR2 LQKENI. V shed 3 bases and J 4 bases; nucleotides not matched to a gene: 5. This CDR3 is CASSPGTGVFYGYTF. The CDR3 DNA sequence: TGTGCCAGCTCACCGGGGACAGGGGTCTTCTATGGCTACACCTTC.